Presented here are 28 T cell receptor beta chains from one specimen sequenced in a study of vaccination and CD4 T cells after COVID-19 (dated by TCRdb to the early 2020s). Library preparation employed PCR. Sequenced using an Illumina iSeq 100. At the Johns Hopkins FTIC core, DNA from the cultured CD4+ T cells underwent TCR sequencing with the Oncomine TCR Beta short-read assay. TCRdb took the public reads, trimmed them with fastp at Q25, ran MiXCR for clone calling and kept in-frame beta chains. CDR3 protein duplicates are merged, each entry listing the most common genes and DNA. This sample has 15,000 to 25,000 distinct CDR3 sequences in its table, and roughly 51% of those were observed once. The ten top clones hold 6% to 7.5% of the sample. Their cognate antigens are unknown. Taken with the paper, the label for treatment or condition translates to: approximately nine-day PBMC culture with coronavirus spike peptide pools or control peptides (ViraFEST assay).

Sequencing was carried out using CD4+ T cells from blood, cultured in vitro. The receptors here all came from a human donor who had recovered from COVID-19.

The chain joins TRBV6-2 or TRBV6-3 to TRBJ2-1; D might be TRBD1 (5 bases). CDR1 is MNHEY, CDR2 SVGEGT, per germline. Trimming removed 4 bases from V and 6 bases from J, with 13 bases in between. The CDR3 consists of 14 residues. As DNA, the CDR3 is TGTGCCAGCAGTTCCCTTAGGGGTCCCAATGAGCAGTTCTTC. Translating it yields CASSSLRGPNEQFF.

In its sample, this clonotype was seen a few times. The chain uses TRBV10-2 and TRBJ1-6, with 9 nucleotides matching TRBD1. Germline CDR1 reads WSHSY; CDR2 reads SAAADI. After removal of 5 bases from V and 3 bases from J, the junction contained 5 bases not matched to a gene. This CDR3 is built from 16 residues. CDR3: CASSPRDRDYNSPLHF. CDR3 DNA sequence: TGCGCCAGCAGTCCCCGGGACAGGGACTATAATTCACCCCTCCACTTT.

The V and J genes are TRBV28 and TRBJ1-2; D is unresolved. This CDR3 is built from 12 residues. V was cut by 1 base and J by 4 bases, with 4 bases left in between. Germline V lookup: CDR1 MDHEN, CDR2 SYDVKM. The CDR3, as DNA: TGTGCCAGCAGTTTATCCTCCTATGGCTACACCTTC. Encoded protein: CASSLSSYGYTF.

V is TRBV5-4 and J is TRBJ2-7, with TRBD1 matching over 8 bases. After removal of 6 bases from V and 0 bases from J, the junction contained 5 bases not matched to a gene. Looked up from germline, CDR1 is SGHNT and CDR2 is YYREEE (reference sequence). This CDR3 region has 14 residues. Here the CDR3 reads CASTEGQDSYEQYF. The CDR3 DNA reads as TGTGCCAGCACCGAGGGACAGGACTCCTACGAGCAGTACTTC.

Only a few counts were recorded for this clonotype. This chain uses TRBV20-1 with TRBJ2-7, with 10 bases identical to TRBD2. The V gene's germline CDR1 is DFQATT and CDR2 SNEGSKA (reference sequence). V dropped 5 bases and J dropped 3; count of bases not matched to a gene: 7. This CDR3 spans 14 amino acids. The CDR3 DNA sequence: TGCAGTGCTCGTGGACTAGCGGTTCTCTACGAGCAGTACTTC. The encoded protein is CSARGLAVLYEQYF.

This chain joins TRBV11-1 and TRBJ2-7; a possible D gene is TRBD2 (6 bases). In germline, CDR1 is SGHAT, CDR2 FQDESV (reference sequence). This CDR3 has 14 amino acids. Trimming took 2 bases from V and 2 from J, leaving 10 bases between them. The CDR3 loop is CASSLRSGAYEQYF. DNA for the CDR3: TGTGCCAGCAGCTTAAGGTCGGGAGCCTACGAGCAGTACTTC.

The chain has TRBV30 and TRBJ1-6; D possibly corresponds to TRBD1 (6 bases). Germline CDR1 reads GTSNPN; CDR2 reads SVGIG (reference sequence). The CDR3 is made up of 15 amino acids. Trimming stripped 0 bases from V and 6 bases from J, with 12 bases between. DNA of the CDR3: TGTGCCTGGAGTGTAAGGGGGTATGGTAATTCACCCCTCCACTTT. It codes for CAWSVRGYGNSPLHF.

V gene TRBV21-1 combines with J gene TRBJ1-1. TRBV21-1 represents a pseudogene. The CDR3 length is 14 residues. The CDR3 sequence is CASSKLGIDTGAFF. The CDR3 region has the DNA TGTGCCAGCAGCAAATTAGGGATAGACACTGGAGCTTTCTTT.

This clonotype was seen just once. This chain's CDR3 is CASSLGIVGETQYF. DNA for the CDR3: TGCGCCAGCAGCTTGGGGATAGTGGGTGAGACCCAGTACTTC. The rearrangement links TRBV5-1 to TRBJ2-5; unclear D gene. The V end lost 0 bases, the J end lost 5 bases, and 11 bases lay between the germline ends. The CDR3 totals 14 residues. CDR1 is SGHRS, CDR2 YFSETQ, per germline.

V and J are TRBV30 and TRBJ1-6; D is ambiguous. V dropped 7 bases and J dropped 10 bases, with 11 bases sitting between them. This CDR3 is built from 11 residues. Germline CDR1 GTSNPN, CDR2 SVGIG (reference sequence). CDR3 bases: TGTGCCTCGGGTAGAGAGTCACCCCTCCACTTT. Amino acids: CASGRESPLHF.

The V call is TRBV6-5, the J call TRBJ1-1, with 8 bases aligning to TRBD1. The CDR3 is 13 residues long. The V segment lost 7 bases and the J segment 5 bases; nucleotides outside the gene matches: 6. In germline, CDR1 is MNHEY, CDR2 SVGAGI. This CDR3 reads CASIYRQGTEAFF. The CDR3, as DNA: TGTGCCAGCATTTATAGACAGGGGACTGAAGCTTTCTTT.

This rearrangement joins TRBV20-1 to TRBJ2-1; maybe TRBD1 (6 bases). The CDR3 sequence is 16 residues long. The V and J ends lost 6 bases and 5 bases respectively, with 23 bases between them. The germline gives CDR1 DFQATT, CDR2 SNEGSKA (reference sequence). The CDR3 here is CSAPSDSDYRHNEQFF. CDR3 in DNA: TGCAGTGCCCCCTCGGACAGTGATTACCGCCACAATGAGCAGTTCTTC.

The V and J genes are TRBV6-1 and TRBJ1-2; tentatively, D is TRBD1 (5 bases). Germline lookup yields CDR1 MNHNS and CDR2 SASEGT. The CDR3 covers 13 residues. V gave up 7 bases and J gave up 3 bases, with 12 bases separating them. Written as DNA, the CDR3 is TGTGCCAGCAACAAAGACAGCCACTATGGCTACACCTTC. Translated: CASNKDSHYGYTF.

This clonotype appeared once. The genes are TRBV5-1 and TRBJ2-7; D is tentatively TRBD1 or TRBD2 (5 bases each). The V and J ends lost 5 bases and 5 bases respectively, with 17 bases between them. CDR3 length: 14 amino acids. Germline-derived CDR1 and CDR2 are SGHRS and YFSETQ. In DNA form, the CDR3 reads TGCGCCAGCAGATCCGGGACCACAAACCACGAGCAGTACTTC. Its translation: CASRSGTTNHEQYF.

J is TRBJ1-2 and V is TRBV6-1; no clear D gene. The germline V and J ends were trimmed by 5 bases and 3 bases, with 10 bases remaining between them. The CDR3 runs to 13 residues. Germline V CDR1 and CDR2: MNHNS, SASEGT. Here the CDR3 reads CASSPSRDYGYTF. CDR3 bases: TGTGCCAGCAGTCCTAGCAGAGACTATGGCTACACCTTC.

The rearrangement joins TRBV6-1 to TRBJ1-5; 7 bases are a match to TRBD1. CDR1 is MNHNS and CDR2 is SASEGT in the germline V gene. V shed 6 bases and J 1 base; nucleotides not matched to a gene: 6. This CDR3 is built from 15 residues. The CDR3 nucleotides are TGTGCCAGCAGCCTAGGGACAGCCAGCAATCAGCCCCAGCATTTT. Encoded protein: CASSLGTASNQPQHF.

The chain employs TRBV27 and TRBJ1-1, with 8 bases fitting TRBD1. V was pared by 3 bases and J by 3 bases, with 3 bases of the junction left unmatched. The CDR3 is 14 residues long. Germline CDR1 MNHEY, CDR2 SMNVEV (reference sequence). In nucleotides, the CDR3 is TGTGCCAGCAGTTTCAGGGGGCAGGACACTGAAGCTTTCTTT. Amino acids: CASSFRGQDTEAFF.

The chain has TRBV11-2 and TRBJ2-5; D might be TRBD2 (6 bases). The CDR3 has 13 amino acids. The germline gives CDR1 SGHAT, CDR2 FQNNGV. The germline V and J ends were trimmed by 5 bases and 2 bases, with 9 bases remaining between them. The CDR3 reads CASSPGGQETQYF. In nucleotides, the CDR3 is TGTGCCAGCAGCCCCGGAGGGCAAGAGACCCAGTACTTC.

This clonotype has just a few counts. The chain is built from TRBV2 and TRBJ2-7; 7 bases line up with TRBD1. Losses at the gene ends were 3 bases for V and 6 bases for J; bases not matched to a gene: 2. There are 12 residues in the CDR3. Germline V gives CDR1 SNHLY, CDR2 FYNNEI. The CDR3 loop is CASSENRGEQYF. In nucleotides, the CDR3 is TGTGCCAGCAGTGAGAACAGGGGCGAGCAGTACTTC.

V is TRBV5-4 and J is TRBJ1-2, with TRBD1 matching 11 bases. The CDR3 is 15 residues long. Germline CDR1 is SGHNT and CDR2 is YYREEE (reference sequence). V was pared by 3 bases and J by 4 bases, with 5 bases of the junction left unmatched. The CDR3: CASSWSGTGGYGYTF. As DNA, the CDR3 is TGTGCCAGCAGCTGGTCCGGGACAGGGGGCTATGGCTACACCTTC. Filled out from reference TRBV5-4 and TRBJ1-2, the complete variable domain reads ETGVTQSPTHLIKTRGQQVTLRCSSQSGHNTVSWYQQALGQGPQFIFQYYREEENGRGNFPPRFSGLQFPNYSSELNVNALELDDSALYLCASSWSGTGGYGYTFGSGTRLTVV.

The chain employs TRBV19 and TRBJ2-5; 12 nucleotides match TRBD1. Trimming cost V 3 bases and J 3 bases; bases outside gene matches: 2. The CDR3 loop spans 15 amino acids. Germline V CDR1 and CDR2: LNHDA, SQIVND (reference sequence). CDR3 DNA sequence: TGTGCCAGTAGTATGGGGACAGGGGGCGAAGAGACCCAGTACTTC. Translation gives CASSMGTGGEETQYF. The full variable domain, with the rest looked up from reference TRBV19 and TRBJ2-5, is DGGITQSPKYLFRKEGQNVTLSCEQNLNHDAMYWYRQDPGQGLRLIYYSQIVNDFQKGDIAEGYSVSREKKESFPLTVTSAQKNPTAFYLCASSMGTGGEETQYFGPGTRLLVL.

In its sample, this clonotype was seen a few times. The genes are TRBV30 and TRBJ2-4; 7 positions match TRBD1. The CDR3 is made up of 17 amino acids. V trimming: 0 bases; J trimming: 0 bases; junction bases outside the gene matches: 8. Germline V gene lookup returns CDR1 GTSNPN and CDR2 SVGIG (reference sequence). CDR3: CAWSVDRATGAKNIQYF. Here the CDR3 DNA reads TGTGCCTGGAGTGTCGACAGGGCCACGGGAGCCAAAAACATTCAGTACTTC.

V and J are TRBV28 and TRBJ1-6; D is unclear. Germline CDR1 MDHEN, CDR2 SYDVKM. The CDR3 extends over 14 amino acids. Trimming removed 4 bases from V and 11 bases from J, with 15 bases in between. The CDR3 is CASSSSGRGPPLHF. The CDR3 nucleotides read TGTGCCAGCAGTTCATCCGGACGAGGCCCACCCCTCCACTTT.

The chain joins TRBV19 to TRBJ2-3; D unresolved. There are 15 residues in the CDR3. Germline assignment: CDR1 LNHDA and CDR2 SQIVND (reference sequence). V lost 3 bases to trimming and J lost 0 bases, with 10 bases between them. The CDR3 region is CASSIAGTSTDTQYF. CDR3 bases: TGTGCCAGTAGTATTGCCGGAACAAGCACAGATACGCAGTATTTT.

This chain joins TRBV30 and TRBJ1-2; possible D gene TRBD1, 5 bases. Germline V gene data show CDR1 as GTSNPN and CDR2 as SVGIG (reference sequence). The CDR3 sequence is 14 residues long. Deletions cut 2 bases from V and 4 bases from J, with 14 bases between. In nucleotides, the CDR3 is TGTGCCTGGAGTATAGAAGACAGTTCCTATGGCTACACCTTC. This translates into CAWSIEDSSYGYTF.

This clonotype was observed a handful of times. V usage is TRBV19 and J usage is TRBJ1-2; tentative D call: TRBD1 (5 bases). Per the germline V gene, CDR1 is LNHDA and CDR2 is SQIVND (reference sequence). The CDR3 consists of 13 residues. The ends were cut back, 6 bases at V and 4 bases at J, with 12 bases in the middle. The CDR3: CASSQQALYGYTF. For the CDR3, the DNA is TGTGCCAGTAGCCAACAGGCACTCTATGGCTACACCTTC.

The rearrangement uses TRBV20-1 and TRBJ2-3; D is uncertain. V gave up 1 base and J gave up 2 bases, with 10 bases separating them. Germline lookup yields CDR1 DFQATT and CDR2 SNEGSKA (reference sequence). This CDR3 is built from 14 residues. The chain's CDR3 is CSARVFTSTDTQYF. DNA of the CDR3: TGCAGTGCTAGAGTTTTTACCTCCACAGATACGCAGTATTTT.

This clonotype was seen a handful of times. The chain carries TRBV27 and TRBJ2-7, with 14 bases aligning to TRBD2. J lost 2 bases, V lost 6 bases, and 0 bases had no gene match. CDR1 is MNHEY, CDR2 SMNVEV, per germline (reference sequence). The CDR3 loop spans 14 amino acids. CDR3 sequence (DNA): TGTGCCAGCAGGGGACTAGCGGGGGCCTACGAGCAGTACTTC. Translation: CASRGLAGAYEQYF.